A single sample is the source of the 8 T cell receptor beta chains below, sequenced in a study of beta chain features in type 1 diabetes. Expressed TCRB transcripts got sequenced, as all isolated RNA was reverse transcribed. Data came from immunoSEQ multiplex PCR; TCRdb stores just in-frame clones and leaves some out. The profile shows 970,000 or so clones, 17% of them singletons. Sequenced material: naive CD4+ T cells from blood. Source of these receptors: a woman aged 18-29 years in good health.

There are a few counts of this clone. The chain has TRBV28 and TRBJ2-5; tentatively, D is TRBD1 or TRBD2 (6 bases each). The CDR3 spans 13 residues. Trimming removed 8 bases at V and 5 bases at J, with 15 bases between. CDR1 is MDHEN and CDR2 is SYDVKM in the germline V gene. The CDR3 protein is CASVQGGRETQYF. Written as DNA, the CDR3 is TGTGCCAGCGTACAGGGAGGTAGGGAGACCCAGTACTTC.

V usage is TRBV7-9 and J usage is TRBJ2-2; D call uncertain. CDR1 SEHNR and CDR2 FQNEAQ come from the germline V gene (reference sequence). The V and J ends lost 6 bases and 6 bases respectively, with 11 bases between them. There are 13 residues in the CDR3. The CDR3 DNA reads TGTGCCAGCAGGAGGAATCAGGCCGGGGAGCTGTTTTTT. It is translated as CASRRNQAGELFF.

This rearrangement joins TRBV19 to TRBJ2-7; D not resolved. Per the germline V gene, CDR1 is LNHDA and CDR2 is SQIVND (reference sequence). The CDR3 loop spans 14 amino acids. V lost 4 bases and J 0 bases, leaving 10 bases between the germline ends. The CDR3 sequence is CASSNPAYSYEQYF. CDR3 coding DNA: TGTGCCAGTAGTAACCCAGCGTACTCCTACGAGCAGTACTTC.

The chain is built from TRBV7-2 and TRBJ2-7; 10 bases align to TRBD2. Germline CDR1 reads SGHTA; CDR2 reads FQGNSA. The CDR3 sequence is 14 residues long. After removal of 1 base from V and 7 bases from J, the junction contained 4 bases not matched to a gene. CDR3 loop: CASSLVAGGVEQYF. CDR3 bases: TGTGCCAGCAGCTTAGTAGCGGGAGGAGTAGAGCAGTACTTC.

This clone was counted a few times. This chain uses TRBV14 with TRBJ2-5, with a possible D match to TRBD2 (5 bases). Germline lookup yields CDR1 SGHDN and CDR2 FVKESK. The V gene lost 1 base and the J gene lost 1 base, with 13 bases spanning the gap. The CDR3 totals 16 residues. The CDR3 protein is CASSQATVALQETQYF. The CDR3 DNA is TGTGCCAGCAGCCAAGCTACTGTAGCGCTCCAAGAGACCCAGTACTTC.

The J gene is TRBJ2-1, the V gene TRBV7-9, with 14 bases matching TRBD2. CDR1 is SEHNR, CDR2 FQNEAQ, per germline (reference sequence). There are 15 residues in the CDR3. Trimming cost V 3 bases and J 9 bases; bases outside gene matches: 4. CDR3 residues: CASSFGTSGSLEQFF. The DNA for the CDR3 is TGTGCCAGCAGCTTTGGGACTAGCGGGAGCCTTGAGCAGTTCTTC.

The gene calls are TRBV11-2 and TRBJ2-1; D is perhaps TRBD1 or TRBD2 (5 bases each). The CDR3 is made up of 14 amino acids. Trimming stripped 5 bases from V and 2 bases from J, with 10 bases between. Per germline, CDR1 SGHAT and CDR2 FQNNGV. For the CDR3, the DNA is TGTGCCAGCAGCCTCGGGACCGCCTACAATGAGCAGTTCTTC. It is translated as CASSLGTAYNEQFF.

The chain combines TRBV15 with TRBJ2-6; D unresolved. Germline-derived CDR1 and CDR2 are LNHNV and YYDKDF (reference sequence). Trimming stripped 9 bases from V and 0 bases from J, with 12 bases between. The CDR3 is 15 residues long. CDR3 bases: TGTGCCACGAGTGCACGCTACTCTGGGGCCAACGTCCTGACTTTC. Protein: CATSARYSGANVLTF.